These 18 T cell receptor beta chains originate from one sample sequenced in a study of CD8 T cells in Susac syndrome. Reverse transcription of about 0.45 to 1 ug RNA used random hexamers. One entry per CDR3 protein, called by TCRdb with MiXCR from the immunoSEQ multiplex PCR reads. This table has approximately 190,000 distinct CDR3 sequences, approximately 94% appearing once. Sequencing used CD4+ T cells from PBMCs. These receptors all come from a human donor in good health.

The chain joins TRBV29-1 to TRBJ1-2, with unresolved D. Deletions cut 7 bases from V and 0 bases from J, with 15 bases between. This CDR3 is built from 14 residues. From germline, CDR1 is SQVTM and CDR2 ANQGSEA. CDR3 in amino acids: CSGQGTDANYGYTF. As DNA, the CDR3 is TGCAGCGGCCAAGGTACAGACGCTAACTATGGCTACACCTTC.

As regards this clonotype: A read error may account for a junction end that differs from germline. DNA for the CDR3: TGCGCCAGCAGCCAAGGGGCTAGCGGGGTTCCAGATACTCAGTATTTT. This gives the protein CASSQGASGVPDTQYF. The chain links TRBV4-3 to TRBJ2-3; 9 bases align to TRBD2. The CDR3 extends over 16 amino acids. The germline V gene has CDR1 LGHNA and CDR2 YSLEER.

The J gene is TRBJ2-2, the V gene TRBV28; D not resolved. Germline CDR1 reads MDHEN; CDR2 reads SYDVKM. Trimming took off 1 base at V and 8 bases at J, with 5 bases between the two ends. This CDR3 contains 12 residues. CDR3 loop: CASSLLSGELFF. CDR3 in DNA: TGTGCCAGCAGTTTATTATCGGGGGAGCTGTTTTTT.

The chain links TRBV29-1 to TRBJ2-7, with 9 bases that match TRBD2. Germline-derived CDR1 and CDR2 are SQVTM and ANQGSEA. Trimming at V came to 7 bases and at J to 3 bases, leaving 7 bases not matched to a gene. CDR3 length: 13 residues. CDR3 in DNA: TGCAGCGCCGGAGCGGGGGGCCACTACGAGCAGTACTTC. It encodes CSAGAGGHYEQYF.

The chain is built from TRBV6-1 and TRBJ2-4; no reliable D call. The germline V and J ends were trimmed by 3 bases and 0 bases, with 9 bases remaining between them. CDR1 is MNHNS, CDR2 SASEGT, per germline. The CDR3 has 15 residues. The CDR3 protein is CASSEGNTAKNIQYF. CDR3 nucleotide sequence: TGTGCCAGCAGTGAGGGCAACACAGCCAAAAACATTCAGTACTTC.

This clonotype came up a few times. The V gene is TRBV5-4, the J gene TRBJ2-2, with D possibly being TRBD1 or TRBD2 (5 bases each). Trimming removed 0 bases from V and 4 bases from J, with 10 bases in between. Germline CDR1 SGHNT, CDR2 YYREEE (reference sequence). The CDR3 is 15 residues long. In DNA form, the CDR3 reads TGTGCCAGCAGCTTGGATAGAGGGGTCACCGGGGAGCTGTTTTTT. Its translation: CASSLDRGVTGELFF.

The rearrangement joins TRBV14 to TRBJ2-7, with a tentative D call TRBD1 (6 bases). V lost 4 bases, J lost 1 base, and 14 bases lay in between. The CDR3 contains 15 residues. Per the germline V gene, CDR1 is SGHDN and CDR2 is FVKESK. CDR3 in amino acids: CASSPLQQGSYEQYF. DNA of the CDR3: TGTGCCAGCAGCCCCCTTCAACAGGGATCCTACGAGCAGTACTTC.

The genes are TRBV28 and TRBJ2-2, with a possible D match to TRBD1 (6 bases). CDR1 and CDR2 (germline): MDHEN, SYDVKM. This CDR3 contains 16 residues. V lost 6 bases to trimming and J lost 0 bases, with 14 bases between them. CDR3 sequence: CASSRTDKANTGELFF. CDR3 DNA: TGTGCCAGCAGCAGGACAGACAAAGCGAACACCGGGGAGCTGTTTTTT.

This CDR3 reads CASSLVVGTTNEKLFF. Here the CDR3 DNA reads TGTGCCAGCAGTCTGGTCGTGGGTACAACTAATGAAAAACTGTTTTTT. The chain joins TRBV12-3 or TRBV12-4 to TRBJ1-4, with no clear D. The CDR3 has 16 residues. V lost 5 bases, J lost 0 bases, and 13 bases lay in between.

The gene calls are TRBV3-1 and TRBJ2-2; 9 bases match TRBD2. After removal of 1 base from V and 6 bases from J, the junction contained 12 bases not matched to a gene. This CDR3 has 18 residues. The germline CDR1 and CDR2 sequences are LGHDT and YNNKEL (reference sequence). CDR3 loop: CASSQAQAGGPNAGELFF. CDR3 bases: TGTGCCAGCAGCCAAGCGCAAGCGGGGGGACCCAACGCCGGGGAGCTGTTTTTT.

The CDR3 sequence: CASSQSGPYNEQFF. CDR3 bases: TGCGCCAGCAGCCAAAGCGGACCTTACAATGAGCAGTTCTTC. The chain has TRBV5-1 and TRBJ2-1, with D perhaps TRBD2 (5 bases). V lost 4 bases, J lost 4 bases, and 12 bases lay in between. CDR3 length equals 14 residues. CDR1 and CDR2 from the germline V gene are SGHRS and YFSETQ.

This clonotype came up once. This chain connects TRBV5-1 to TRBJ2-7; TRBD2 matches at 9 bases. CDR1 and CDR2 from the germline V gene are SGHRS and YFSETQ. Trimming at V came to 1 base and at J to 2 bases, leaving 4 bases not matched to a gene. This CDR3 is 15 amino acids long. CDR3 in amino acids: CASSLSASGAYEQYF. For the CDR3, the DNA is TGCGCCAGCAGCTTGAGTGCTAGCGGGGCCTACGAGCAGTACTTC.

The chain employs TRBV14 and TRBJ2-5; 9 bases line up with TRBD2. The V gene end was trimmed by 0 bases and the J gene end by 5 bases; junction bases not matched to a gene: 10. The germline CDR1 and CDR2 sequences are SGHDN and FVKESK. CDR3 length: 17 residues. The CDR3 region is CASSQEARGGFWETQYF. In DNA form, the CDR3 reads TGTGCCAGCAGCCAAGAGGCGCGGGGGGGCTTCTGGGAGACCCAGTACTTC.

The rearrangement joins TRBV12-3 or TRBV12-4 to TRBJ2-2; 10 nucleotides agree with TRBD1. Losses at the gene ends were 5 bases for V and 6 bases for J; bases not matched to a gene: 6. This CDR3 has 15 amino acids. The CDR3: CASSPQGQGAGELFF. For the CDR3, the DNA is TGTGCCAGCAGTCCCCAAGGACAGGGGGCCGGGGAGCTGTTTTTT.

The gene calls are TRBV5-6 and TRBJ1-2, with D unresolved. Looked up from germline, CDR1 is SGHDT and CDR2 is YYEEEE. V shed 1 base and J shed 7 bases, with 8 bases lying between them. This CDR3 is 12 amino acids long. For the CDR3, the DNA is TGTGCCAGCAGCTTGAGATTGGGTGGCTACACCTTC. Translating gives CASSLRLGGYTF.

The table lists this clonotype with a count of one. J is TRBJ2-3 and V is TRBV28; D remains ambiguous. Germline V lookup: CDR1 MDHEN, CDR2 SYDVKM. Trimming pared 3 bases from V and 0 bases from J, leaving 10 bases between. This CDR3 region has 15 residues. CDR3 coding DNA: TGTGCCAGCAGTTTCCTCTTGGGGAGCACAGATACGCAGTATTTT. Residues: CASSFLLGSTDTQYF.

The chain's CDR3 is CASSQEGQGGTEAFF. The CDR3 DNA reads as TGTGCCAGCAGCCAGGAGGGGCAGGGAGGCACTGAAGCTTTCTTT. This chain connects TRBV3-1 to TRBJ1-1; possible D gene TRBD1, 5 bases. V shed 3 bases and J shed 4 bases, with 15 bases lying between them. The CDR3 sequence is 15 residues long. CDR1 is LGHDT, CDR2 YNNKEL, per germline (reference sequence).

V and J are TRBV30 and TRBJ1-1; 7 bases are a match to TRBD1. CDR1 GTSNPN and CDR2 SVGIG come from the germline V gene (reference sequence). V was clipped by 0 bases and J by 10 bases; unmatched bases: 14. The CDR3 totals 15 residues. CDR3 nucleotide sequence: TGTGCCTGGAGTGTAGGGGCGACAGGGCGCATGGTAGCTTTCTTT. Protein: CAWSVGATGRMVAFF.